What follows is one T cell receptor (beta chain) and its context. Its antigen is still unknown. The record originates from a study of cytomegalovirus exposure and HLA in healthy donors. Overall study results and limits: In a later analysis, TCR beta V- and J-gene trimming was associated with a missense DCLRE1C variant. Donors belonging to an Asian-associated ancestry cluster reportedly showed fewer N-insertions in productive TCRs than the roughly 680-donor mean, according to what a later analysis found. Near-uniform donor sequencing depth was presumed by presence/absence analyses.

Use of 60 Vbeta and 13 Jbeta primers characterized the PCR. Measured with immunoSEQ multiplex PCR; TCRdb has only the in-frame clones, and not every one. The top ten clones hold approximately 1.3% of a sample with about 180,000 clones, approximately 80% of them seen once. The sequence was collected from a girl aged 10-17 years in good health and CMV-seropositive. Sequenced material: PBMCs.

The CDR3 DNA reads TGTGCCAGCAGTGAAAATGGGGAGGACACTGAAGCTTTCTTT. As protein: CASSENGEDTEAFF. The chain is built from TRBV6-1 and TRBJ1-1; no clear D gene. CDR1 MNHNS and CDR2 SASEGT come from the germline V gene. V dropped 2 bases and J dropped 3 bases, with 10 bases sitting between them. The CDR3 sequence is 14 residues long.